A selection of T cell receptor beta chains follows, all from one sample in a study of cytomegalovirus exposure and HLA in healthy donors. Clones were read by immunoSEQ multiplex PCR, and TCRdb kept only the in-frame ones, dropping some. The sample comprises approximately 160,000 clones, 70% to 80% of which are singletons, and around 1.5% rests with the top ten. Sample: PBMCs. These receptors were collected from a man in his forties or fifties in good health and CMV-seronegative. Both conserved end residues are part of each CDR3. A D gene is named only where the DNA matches it firmly.

v_gene	d_gene	j_gene	CDR3aa
TRBV4-1	-	TRBJ1-1	CASSQGPGVTEAFF
TRBV9	-	TRBJ2-3	CASGQTDTQYF
TRBV11-2	-	TRBJ1-4	CASSSGLLGYEKLFF
TRBV5-8	-	TRBJ2-3	CASSLATLTQGGPDTQYF
TRBV10-3	TRBD1	TRBJ1-5	CAISESDRGPQPQHF
TRBV6-1	-	TRBJ2-1	CASSDSGTIYNEQFF
TRBV5-5	TRBD1	TRBJ1-3	CASSRDRKNTIYF
TRBV21-1	-	TRBJ1-2	CASSQLYGYTF
TRBV7-3	-	TRBJ2-2	CASRRGNTGELFF
TRBV5-1	TRBD2	TRBJ2-3	CASSLGLAGVIDTQYF
TRBV11-2	TRBD1	TRBJ1-2	CASSLSETGTTGYTF
TRBV27	-	TRBJ2-7	CAIYGGRLSYEQYF
TRBV5-4	-	TRBJ2-7	CASSLGLVNPYEQYF
TRBV28	TRBD1	TRBJ1-5	CAGQGLGSNQPQHF
TRBV4-1	-	TRBJ2-7	CASSQGRDSNRDF
TRBV6-1	-	TRBJ1-6	CASSAAGNSPLHF
TRBV25-1	TRBD1	TRBJ2-2	CASGDRGNTGELFF
TRBV2	-	TRBJ2-1	CASSGDFYNEQFF
TRBV5-1	TRBD2	TRBJ2-2	CASSSRGGYTGELFF
TRBV11-2	TRBD2	TRBJ2-3	CASSPTSGSLDTQYF
TRBV6-6	TRBD1	TRBJ2-5	CASRAPGGEGETQYF
TRBV11-2	TRBD2	TRBJ2-1	CASSQHIAGVTRWNEQFF
TRBV7-9	TRBD2	TRBJ2-1	CSSSYGPSGSSYNEQFF
TRBV11-2	-	TRBJ2-1	CASSLSSSYNEQFF
TRBV30	TRBD2	TRBJ2-3	CAFHTGGYTDTQYF
TRBV4-1	-	TRBJ2-6	CASSQRIARQREPKGANVLTF
TRBV4-1	-	TRBJ2-1	CASSHPPGNEQFF
TRBV4-1	TRBD2	-	CASSHRLAGLYEQYF
TRBV28	-	TRBJ1-5	CASSPGGGGYQPQHF
TRBV7-2	-	TRBJ1-2	CASSRWGRDTNYGYTF
TRBV28	-	TRBJ2-3	CASSLSSSGTDTQYF
TRBV30	-	TRBJ1-1	CAWSITSRTEAFF
TRBV7-9	-	TRBJ1-2	CASSLTENYWYGYTF
TRBV7-9	TRBD1	TRBJ1-1	CASSSTGTGTEAFF
TRBV5-6	TRBD1	TRBJ2-7	CASSLGLTGTGNF
TRBV19	-	TRBJ1-1	CASSMQGTNTEAFF
TRBV4-2	TRBD1	TRBJ2-4	CASSHQGQGGGRNIQYF
TRBV27	TRBD1	TRBJ1-2	CASSYRGFDGYTF
TRBV5-4	-	TRBJ2-2	CASSRAGTGELFF
TRBV5-1	-	TRBJ1-3	CASSLGPQGSGNTIYF
TRBV27	-	TRBJ2-3	CASSSKITGTDTQYF
TRBV30	-	TRBJ1-2	CAWNSHYGYTF
TRBV2	-	TRBJ2-7	CASRERYEQYF
TRBV9	-	TRBJ2-3	CASSVIRRGHIDTDTQYF
TRBV5-8	-	TRBJ2-3	CARDTQYF
TRBV4-1	TRBD1	TRBJ1-4	CASSRPPGQGEEKLFF
TRBV28	-	TRBJ2-4	CASSGSGSAKNIQYF
TRBV14	TRBD1	TRBJ1-1	CASKSQGADTEAFF
TRBV7-8	-	TRBJ1-4	CASSLVGAGGEKLFF